The entry that follows covers one T cell receptor beta chain sequence. No antigen is known for it. This specimen belongs to a study of vaccination and CD4 T cells after COVID-19. The overall study: Stimulation used overlapping spike peptides from SARS-CoV-2, HCoV-NL63, HCoV-OC43 and HCoV-229E.

The J segment lost 0 bases and the V segment lost 5 bases, leaving 9 bases of the junction unmatched. The CDR3 has 18 amino acids. Germline lookup yields CDR1 SGHTA and CDR2 FQGTGA. Treatment in this sample: roughly 10-day PBMC culture with coronavirus spike peptide pools or control peptides (ViraFEST assay). The culture of about 2 million PBMCs per well included 8.5 to 10 IU/ml IL-2 and roughly 10 ug/ml peptide pools. Investigators isolated CD4+ T cells by negative selection after approximately eleven days of culture. Cultured CD4+ T-cell DNA underwent Oncomine TCR Beta short-read sequencing. Genomic DNA was taken out of cultured CD4+ T cells by extraction. Each CDR3 protein is one row after TCRdb ran MiXCR on the PCR reads. The top ten clones hold roughly 20% of a sample with fewer than 7,500 distinct CDR3 sequences, more than 15% of them seen once.

Sequenced sample: CD4+ T cells from blood, cultured in vitro. The clonotype was recovered from a human donor who had recovered from COVID-19. The chain has TRBV7-3 and TRBJ2-3; 12 bases are a match to TRBD2. The CDR3 DNA follows: TGTGCCAGCAGCCCGGAGACTAGCGGGAGTCCTAGCACAGATACGCAGTATTTT. Translating gives CASSPETSGSPSTDTQYF.